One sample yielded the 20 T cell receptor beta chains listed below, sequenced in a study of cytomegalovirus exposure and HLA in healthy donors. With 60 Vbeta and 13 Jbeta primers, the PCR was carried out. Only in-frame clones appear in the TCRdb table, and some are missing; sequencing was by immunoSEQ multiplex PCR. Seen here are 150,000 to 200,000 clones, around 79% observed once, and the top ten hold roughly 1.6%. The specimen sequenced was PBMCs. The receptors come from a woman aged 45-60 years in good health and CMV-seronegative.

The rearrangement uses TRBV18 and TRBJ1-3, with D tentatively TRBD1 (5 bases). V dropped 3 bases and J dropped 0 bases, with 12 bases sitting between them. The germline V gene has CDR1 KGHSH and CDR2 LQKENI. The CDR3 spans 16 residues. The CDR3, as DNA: TGTGCCAGCTCACCCCTACAGGCAAACTCTGGAAACACCATATATTTT. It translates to CASSPLQANSGNTIYF.

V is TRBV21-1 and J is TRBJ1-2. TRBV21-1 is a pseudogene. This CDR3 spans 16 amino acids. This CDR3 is CASTTLGPPSNYGYTF. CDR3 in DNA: TGTGCCAGTACCACCCTAGGTCCACCTTCTAACTATGGCTACACCTTC.

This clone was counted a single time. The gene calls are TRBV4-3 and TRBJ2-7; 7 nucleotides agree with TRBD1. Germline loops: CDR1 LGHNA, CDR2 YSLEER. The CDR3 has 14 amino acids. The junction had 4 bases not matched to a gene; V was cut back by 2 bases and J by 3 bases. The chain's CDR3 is CASSQWTGGYEQYF. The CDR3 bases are TGCGCCAGCAGCCAATGGACAGGAGGCTACGAGCAGTACTTC.

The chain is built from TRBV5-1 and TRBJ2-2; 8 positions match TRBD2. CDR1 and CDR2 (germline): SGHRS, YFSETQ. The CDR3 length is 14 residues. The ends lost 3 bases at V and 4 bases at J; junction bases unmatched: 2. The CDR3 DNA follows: TGCGCCAGCAGCTCCCTAGCGGGCACCGGGGAGCTGTTTTTT. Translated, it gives CASSSLAGTGELFF.

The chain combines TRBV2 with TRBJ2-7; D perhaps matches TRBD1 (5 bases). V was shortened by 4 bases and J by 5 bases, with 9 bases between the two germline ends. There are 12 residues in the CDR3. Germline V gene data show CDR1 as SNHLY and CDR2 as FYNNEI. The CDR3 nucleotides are TGTGCCAGCAGTGGCAGGGTAAACGAGCAGTACTTC. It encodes CASSGRVNEQYF.

Here the CDR3 reads CASSLSRDSKETQYF. DNA of the CDR3: TGTGCCAGCAGTTTATCCCGGGACTCCAAGGAGACCCAGTACTTC. The chain uses TRBV6-5 and TRBJ2-5; D is possibly TRBD2 (6 bases). The CDR3 is 15 amino acids. Germline assignment: CDR1 MNHEY and CDR2 SVGAGI. Trimming removed 4 bases from V and 5 bases from J, with 17 bases in between.

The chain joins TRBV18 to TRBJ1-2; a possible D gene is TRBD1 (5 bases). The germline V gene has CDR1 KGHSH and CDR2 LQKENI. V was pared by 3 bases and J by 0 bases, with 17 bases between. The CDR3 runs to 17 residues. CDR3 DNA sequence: TGTGCCAGCTCACCTCCATCGGGGTGGGGGGCTAACTATGGCTACACCTTC. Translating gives CASSPPSGWGANYGYTF. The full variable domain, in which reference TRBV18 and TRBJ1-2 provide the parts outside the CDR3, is NAGVMQNPRHLVRRRGQEARLRCSPMKGHSHVYWYRQLPEEGLKFMVYLQKENIIDESGMPKERFSAEFPKEGPSILRIQQVVRGDSAAYFCASSPPSGWGANYGYTFGSGTRLTVV.

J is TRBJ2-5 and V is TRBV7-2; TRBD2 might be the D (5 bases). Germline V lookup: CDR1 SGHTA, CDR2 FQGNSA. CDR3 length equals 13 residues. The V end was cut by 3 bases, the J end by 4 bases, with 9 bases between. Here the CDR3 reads CASSFSDSETQYF. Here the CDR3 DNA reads TGTGCCAGCAGCTTCTCGGACTCAGAGACCCAGTACTTC.

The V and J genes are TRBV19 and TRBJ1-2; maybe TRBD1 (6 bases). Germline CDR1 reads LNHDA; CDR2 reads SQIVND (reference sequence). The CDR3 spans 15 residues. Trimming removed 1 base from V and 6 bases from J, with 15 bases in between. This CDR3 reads CASSIGDSGGHGYTF. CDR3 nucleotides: TGTGCCAGTAGTATAGGTGATTCTGGGGGCCATGGCTACACCTTC.

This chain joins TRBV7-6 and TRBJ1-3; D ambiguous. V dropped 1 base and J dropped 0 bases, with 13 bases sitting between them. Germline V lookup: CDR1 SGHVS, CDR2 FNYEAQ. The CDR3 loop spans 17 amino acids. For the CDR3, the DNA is TGTGCCAGCAGCTTAGGGCCCGAATGGAGCTCTGGAAACACCATATATTTT. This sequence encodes CASSLGPEWSSGNTIYF. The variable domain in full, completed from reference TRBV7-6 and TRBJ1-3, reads GAGVSQSPRYKVTKRGQDVALRCDPISGHVSLYWYRQALGQGPEFLTYFNYEAQQDKSGLPNDRFSAERPEGSISTLTIQRTEQRDSAMYRCASSLGPEWSSGNTIYFGEGSWLTVV.

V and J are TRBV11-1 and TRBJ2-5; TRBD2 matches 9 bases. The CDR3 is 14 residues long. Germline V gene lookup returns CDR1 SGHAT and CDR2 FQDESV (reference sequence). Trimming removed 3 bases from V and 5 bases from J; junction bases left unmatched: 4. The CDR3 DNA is TGTGCCAGCAGCTTGGCTAGCGGGGTGGAGACCCAGTACTTC. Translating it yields CASSLASGVETQYF.

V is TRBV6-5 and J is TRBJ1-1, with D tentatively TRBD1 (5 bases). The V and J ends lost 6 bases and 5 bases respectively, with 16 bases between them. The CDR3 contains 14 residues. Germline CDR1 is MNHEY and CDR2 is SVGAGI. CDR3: CASSLSWGVTEAFF. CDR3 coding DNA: TGTGCCAGCAGCCTCAGCTGGGGCGTTACTGAAGCTTTCTTT.

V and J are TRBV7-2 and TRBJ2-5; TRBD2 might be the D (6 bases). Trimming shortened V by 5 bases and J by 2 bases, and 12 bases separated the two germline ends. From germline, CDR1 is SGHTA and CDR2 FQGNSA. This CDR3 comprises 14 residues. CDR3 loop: CASSRRGSQETQYF. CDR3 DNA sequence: TGTGCCAGCAGCAGGAGGGGTTCACAAGAGACCCAGTACTTC. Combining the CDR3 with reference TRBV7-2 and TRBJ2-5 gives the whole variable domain GAGVSQSPSNKVTEKGKDVELRCDPISGHTALYWYRQSLGQGLEFLIYFQGNSAPDKSGLPSDRFSAERTGGSVSTLTIQRTQQEDSAVYLCASSRRGSQETQYFGPGTRLLVL.

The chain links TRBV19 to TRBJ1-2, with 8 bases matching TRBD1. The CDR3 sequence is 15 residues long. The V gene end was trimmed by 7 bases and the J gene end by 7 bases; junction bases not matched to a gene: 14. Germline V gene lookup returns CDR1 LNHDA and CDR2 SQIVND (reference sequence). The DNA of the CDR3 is TGTGCCAGTAAAAATTCTCCAGGGGGCGCGTCTGGCTACACCTTC. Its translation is CASKNSPGGASGYTF.

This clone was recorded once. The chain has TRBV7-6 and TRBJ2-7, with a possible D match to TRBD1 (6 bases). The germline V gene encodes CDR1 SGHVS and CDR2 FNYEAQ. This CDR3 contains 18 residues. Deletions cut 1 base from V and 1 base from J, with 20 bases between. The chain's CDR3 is CASSLVPSSTGQSYEQYF. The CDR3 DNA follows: TGTGCCAGCAGCTTAGTACCGAGTTCGACAGGACAATCCTACGAGCAGTACTTC.

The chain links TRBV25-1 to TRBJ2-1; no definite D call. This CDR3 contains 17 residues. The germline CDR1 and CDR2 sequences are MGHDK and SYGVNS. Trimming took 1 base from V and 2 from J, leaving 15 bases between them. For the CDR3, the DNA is TGTGCCAGCAGTGAATCTTCAGGAACAGTCACCTACAATGAGCAGTTCTTC. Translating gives CASSESSGTVTYNEQFF.

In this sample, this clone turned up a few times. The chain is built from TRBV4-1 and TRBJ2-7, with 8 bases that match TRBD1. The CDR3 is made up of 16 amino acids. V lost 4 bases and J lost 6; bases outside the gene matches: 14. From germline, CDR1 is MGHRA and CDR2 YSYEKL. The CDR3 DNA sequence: TGCGCCAGCAGCCCTCGCCAGGAGGACAGGGCACTCGAGCAGTACTTC. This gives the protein CASSPRQEDRALEQYF.

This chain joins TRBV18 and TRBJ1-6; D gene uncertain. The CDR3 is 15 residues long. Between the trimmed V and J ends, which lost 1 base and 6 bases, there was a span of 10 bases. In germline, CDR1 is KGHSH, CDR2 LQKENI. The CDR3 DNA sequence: TGTGCCAGCTCACCACAAACACAGACTAATTCACCCCTCCACTTT. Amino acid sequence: CASSPQTQTNSPLHF.

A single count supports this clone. In DNA, the CDR3 is TGCGCCAGCAGCCAAACAGCTCCCTCCTACGAGCAGTACTTC. Its translation: CASSQTAPSYEQYF. The gene calls are TRBV5-1 and TRBJ2-7; D is ambiguous. This CDR3 comprises 14 residues. V gave up 4 bases and J gave up 0 bases, with 11 bases separating them. Germline V gene data show CDR1 as SGHRS and CDR2 as YFSETQ.

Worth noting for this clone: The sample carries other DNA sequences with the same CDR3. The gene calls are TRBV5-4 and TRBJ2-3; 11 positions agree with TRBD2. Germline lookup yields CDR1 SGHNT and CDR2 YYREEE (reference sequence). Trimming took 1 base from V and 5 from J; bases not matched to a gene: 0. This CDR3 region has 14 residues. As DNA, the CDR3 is TGTGCCAGCAGCTTGCTAGCGGGAGGAGATACGCAGTATTTT. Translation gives CASSLLAGGDTQYF.